A selection of T cell receptor beta chains follows, all from one sample in a study of blood T cell repertoires in COVID-19. The assay was immunoSEQ multiplex PCR, and TCRdb's table has in-frame clones only and misses some. In the table there are over 95,000 clones, 65% to 85% of which are singletons. Sequenced material: peripheral blood. These TCRs come from a man between 65 and 79 years old with active or convalescent COVID-19. Each CDR3 is given with its conserved first and last residue. D genes are given only for firm matches. Expanded clones are given a class, and other clones once, few, many or no size at all.

v_call: TRBV18; clone_size: many; d_call: TRBD2; j_call: TRBJ2-1; cdr3_aa: CASSPFVAGSSYNEQFF; cdr3_nt: TGTGCCAGCTCACCGTTCGTAGCGGGGAGCTCCTACAATGAGCAGTTCTTC
v_call: TRBV30; clone_size: NA; d_call: NA; j_call: TRBJ2-1; cdr3_aa: CAWQHDPRIQFF; cdr3_nt: TGTGCCTGGCAGCATGACCCTAGAATACAGTTCTTC
v_call: TRBV27; clone_size: NA; d_call: TRBD1; j_call: TRBJ1-2; cdr3_aa: CASSQTGSQFNYGYTF; cdr3_nt: TGTGCCAGCAGTCAGACAGGGTCCCAATTTAACTATGGCTACACCTTC
v_call: TRBV18; clone_size: NA; d_call: TRBD2; j_call: TRBJ2-3; cdr3_aa: CASSPGWTGGSTDTQYF; cdr3_nt: TGTGCCAGCTCACCGGGCTGGACGGGGGGGAGCACAGATACGCAGTATTTT
v_call: TRBV5-1; clone_size: NA; d_call: NA; j_call: TRBJ1-2; cdr3_aa: CASSFEGDYGYTF; cdr3_nt: TGCGCCAGCAGCTTCGAGGGAGACTATGGCTACACCTTC
v_call: TRBV29-1; clone_size: NA; d_call: NA; j_call: TRBJ1-2; cdr3_aa: CSVGHGPSGGSPYGYTF; cdr3_nt: TGCAGCGTTGGTCACGGTCCTAGTGGGGGGTCTCCCTATGGCTACACCTTC
v_call: TRBV24-1; clone_size: few; d_call: TRBD1; j_call: TRBJ2-6; cdr3_aa: CATSDGPGGSGANVLTF; cdr3_nt: TGTGCCACCAGTGATGGGCCAGGGGGCTCTGGGGCCAACGTCCTGACTTTC
v_call: TRBV6-2/TRBV6-3; clone_size: few; d_call: NA; j_call: TRBJ1-5; cdr3_aa: CASSTTTGQPQHF; cdr3_nt: TGTGCCAGCAGTACCACCACAGGACAGCCCCAGCATTTT
v_call: TRBV6-4; clone_size: NA; d_call: TRBD1; j_call: TRBJ2-1; cdr3_aa: CASSDSGQYGNEQFF; cdr3_nt: TGTGCCAGCAGTGACTCGGGACAGTATGGAAATGAGCAGTTCTTC
v_call: TRBV5-1; clone_size: many; d_call: NA; j_call: TRBJ1-2; cdr3_aa: CASSLSGGYGYTF; cdr3_nt: TGCGCCAGCAGCTTGAGCGGCGGCTATGGCTACACCTTC
v_call: TRBV5-6; clone_size: once; d_call: NA; j_call: TRBJ1-2; cdr3_aa: CASRAGEYYGYTF; cdr3_nt: TGTGCCAGCAGGGCAGGGGAATACTATGGCTACACCTTC
v_call: TRBV18; clone_size: NA; d_call: NA; j_call: TRBJ1-5; cdr3_aa: CASSRDNQPQHF; cdr3_nt: TGTGCCAGCTCCCGGGACAATCAGCCCCAGCATTTT
v_call: TRBV5-5; clone_size: NA; d_call: TRBD1; j_call: TRBJ2-7; cdr3_aa: CASSSSGTGPYEQYF; cdr3_nt: TGTGCCAGCAGCTCTTCCGGGACAGGGCCCTACGAGCAGTACTTC
v_call: TRBV12-5; clone_size: NA; d_call: TRBD2; j_call: TRBJ2-3; cdr3_aa: CASGLARLAGATDTQYF; cdr3_nt: TGTGCTAGTGGTTTGGCCCGACTAGCGGGGGCCACAGATACGCAGTATTTT
v_call: TRBV6-4; clone_size: NA; d_call: TRBD2; j_call: TRBJ2-7; cdr3_aa: CASIGVGVQRGVYEQYF; cdr3_nt: TGTGCCAGCATTGGGGTAGGGGTTCAGCGGGGGGTCTACGAGCAGTACTTC
v_call: TRBV7-2; clone_size: NA; d_call: TRBD1; j_call: TRBJ1-2; cdr3_aa: CASSLQTGVQYGYTF; cdr3_nt: TGTGCCAGCAGCTTACAGACAGGGGTTCAATATGGCTACACCTTC
v_call: TRBV6-6; clone_size: NA; d_call: TRBD1; j_call: TRBJ2-7; cdr3_aa: CASSRGTGFYEQYF; cdr3_nt: TGTGCCAGCAGCCGCGGGACAGGGTTCTACGAGCAGTACTTC
v_call: TRBV27; clone_size: NA; d_call: TRBD2; j_call: TRBJ2-7; cdr3_aa: CASSGIERGVTYEQYF; cdr3_nt: TGTGCCAGCAGTGGGATAGAGCGGGGGGTGACCTACGAGCAGTACTTC